This T cell receptor beta chain came from a study of blood T cell repertoires in COVID-19. Study as a whole: The United States, Italy and Spain provided the acute and convalescent COVID-19 samples.

Data came from immunoSEQ multiplex PCR; TCRdb stores just in-frame clones and leaves some out. The sample includes 200,000 to 250,000 clones, approximately 90% of them seen just once. This CDR3 is built from 19 residues. Germline V gene sequence: CDR1 MDHEN, CDR2 SYDVKM. The ends were cut back, 4 bases at V and 2 bases at J, with 25 bases in the middle. Sequenced input: PBMCs or T cells enriched from blood (not recorded which). The clonotype originates from a middle-aged man who had recovered from COVID-19. V is TRBV28 and J is TRBJ2-3; a possible D gene is TRBD2 (6 bases). CDR3: CASSSPRLEITLNTDTQYF. The CDR3 DNA is TGTGCCAGCAGTTCCCCTAGACTAGAGATAACCTTGAACACAGATACGCAGTATTTT.